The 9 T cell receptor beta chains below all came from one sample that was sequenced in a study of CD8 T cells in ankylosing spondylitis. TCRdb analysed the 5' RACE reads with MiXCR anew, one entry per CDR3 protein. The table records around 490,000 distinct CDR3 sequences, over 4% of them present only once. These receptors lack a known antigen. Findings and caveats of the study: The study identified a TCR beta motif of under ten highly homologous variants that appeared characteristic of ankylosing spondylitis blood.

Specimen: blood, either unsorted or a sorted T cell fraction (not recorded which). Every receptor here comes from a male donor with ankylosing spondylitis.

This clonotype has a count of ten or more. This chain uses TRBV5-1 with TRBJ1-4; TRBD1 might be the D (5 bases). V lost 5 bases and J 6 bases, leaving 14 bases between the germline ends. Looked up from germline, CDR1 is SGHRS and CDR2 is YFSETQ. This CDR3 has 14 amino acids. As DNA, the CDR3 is TGCGCCAGCAGGTCCAGGGTAGGAGATGAAAAACTGTTTTTT. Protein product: CASRSRVGDEKLFF.

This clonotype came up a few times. The CDR3 DNA reads TGTGCCAGCAGCTTAGTATCGACGAGCGATTTGACCTACGAGCAGTACTTC. This encodes CASSLVSTSDLTYEQYF. The chain has TRBV7-9 and TRBJ2-7; D is unclear. V was trimmed by 1 base and J by 2 bases, leaving 18 bases between them. The germline CDR1 and CDR2 sequences are SEHNR and FQNEAQ (reference sequence). This CDR3 comprises 17 residues.

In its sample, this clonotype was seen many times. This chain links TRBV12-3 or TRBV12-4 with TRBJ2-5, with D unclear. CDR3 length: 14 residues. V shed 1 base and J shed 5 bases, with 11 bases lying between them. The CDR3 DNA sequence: TGTGCCAGCAGTTTAGTAGGGCTTAGGGAGACCCAGTACTTC. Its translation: CASSLVGLRETQYF.

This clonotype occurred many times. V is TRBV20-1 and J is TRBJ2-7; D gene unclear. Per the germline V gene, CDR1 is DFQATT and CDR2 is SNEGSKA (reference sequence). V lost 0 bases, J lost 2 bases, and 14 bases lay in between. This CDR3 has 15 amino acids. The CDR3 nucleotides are TGCAGTGCTAGAGATTCAGATAGCTACCCCTACGAGCAGTACTTC. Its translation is CSARDSDSYPYEQYF.

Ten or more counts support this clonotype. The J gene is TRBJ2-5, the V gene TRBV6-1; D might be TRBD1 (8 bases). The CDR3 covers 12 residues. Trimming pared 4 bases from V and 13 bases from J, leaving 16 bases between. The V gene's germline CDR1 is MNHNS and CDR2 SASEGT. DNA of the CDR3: TGTGCCAGCAGTGCAGCGGGACAGGCAAGGTACTTC. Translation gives CASSAAGQARYF.

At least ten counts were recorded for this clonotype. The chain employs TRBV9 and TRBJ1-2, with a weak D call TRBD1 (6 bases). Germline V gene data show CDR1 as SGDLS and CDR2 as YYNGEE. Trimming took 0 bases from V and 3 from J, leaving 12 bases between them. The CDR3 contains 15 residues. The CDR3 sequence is CASSVGNRADYGYTF. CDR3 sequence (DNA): TGTGCCAGCAGCGTAGGAAACAGGGCTGACTATGGCTACACCTTC. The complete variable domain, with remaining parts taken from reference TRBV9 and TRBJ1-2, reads DSGVTQTPKHLITATGQRVTLRCSPRSGDLSVYWYQQSLDQGLQFLIQYYNGEERAKGNILERFSAQQFPDLHSELNLSSLELGDSALYFCASSVGNRADYGYTFGSGTRLTVV.

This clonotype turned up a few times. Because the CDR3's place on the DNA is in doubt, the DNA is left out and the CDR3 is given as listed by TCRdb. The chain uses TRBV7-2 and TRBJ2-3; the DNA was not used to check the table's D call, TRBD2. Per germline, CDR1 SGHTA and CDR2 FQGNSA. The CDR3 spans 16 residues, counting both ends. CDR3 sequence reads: CASSPYILRGTDTQYF.

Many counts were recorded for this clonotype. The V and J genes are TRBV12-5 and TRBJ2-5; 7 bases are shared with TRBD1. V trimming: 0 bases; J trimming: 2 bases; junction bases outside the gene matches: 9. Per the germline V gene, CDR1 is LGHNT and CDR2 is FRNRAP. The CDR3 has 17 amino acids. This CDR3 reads CASGLVIRGQLQETQYF. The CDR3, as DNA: TGTGCTAGTGGTTTGGTTATTAGGGGACAGTTACAAGAGACCCAGTACTTC.

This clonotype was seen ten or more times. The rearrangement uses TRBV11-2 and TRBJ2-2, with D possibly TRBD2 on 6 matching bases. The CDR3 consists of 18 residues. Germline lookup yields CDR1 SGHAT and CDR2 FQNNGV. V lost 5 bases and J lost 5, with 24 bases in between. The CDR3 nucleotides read TGTGCCAGCAGCCGTCGGGGGAAAGGACTGAAGGCGACCGGGGAGCTGTTTTTT. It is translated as CASSRRGKGLKATGELFF. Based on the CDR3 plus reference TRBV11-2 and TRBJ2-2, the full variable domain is EAGVAQSPRYKIIEKRQSVAFWCNPISGHATLYWYQQILGQGPKLLIQFQNNGVVDDSQLPKDRFSAERLKGVDSTLKIQPAKLEDSAVYLCASSRRGKGLKATGELFFGEGSRLTVL.